This entry features one TCR beta chain sequence. The clone's antigen remains unknown. Per-base quality was not reported, and no clone a single base away is much larger than it. The sample originates from a study of blood T cell repertoires in COVID-19 (dated by TCRdb to the early 2020s). Background for the entire study: The collaborator samples originated in the United States, Italy and Spain and spanned the acute and convalescent phases of COVID-19. The material from the prospective study consisted of cDNA or gDNA derived from T cells, B-cell-depleted T cells, or PBMCs. The dataset comprised deeply sampled blood TCRbeta repertoires from subjects exposed to, actively infected with, or recovered from COVID-19. The repertoires were released in a freely available public database meant as a resource for research on the immune response to SARS-CoV-2. Samples were obtained from the ongoing ImmuneRACE study (first 160 participants) and from 1,000 to 1,500 subjects provided by 6 global collaborators. Nearly every sample came with metadata listing a de-identified subject ID, COVID-19 status, age in years and sex. HLA class I and class II types, where available, came from metadata supplied by the sample provider rather than from assay-based typing.

Broad study findings and their caveats: The amount of clinical and demographic metadata varied by source and participant and was provided uncurated.

Collaborating institutions collected whole blood in K2EDTA tubes following their own protocols. For TCRbeta analysis, collaborators shipped samples in one of three forms: frozen whole blood, isolated PBMCs, or DNA extracted from either of those sample types. The CDR3, cysteine through phenylalanine, is 16 amino acids long. Left in the record is the CDR3 DNA by itself, 48 bases read in frame from the first base. V is cut by 5 bases and J by 3 bases, and the space between the germline ends is 18 bases. Reading the germline V gene (reference sequence) gives CDR1 MNHEY and CDR2 SMNVEV. TCRbeta CDR3 regions were amplified from genomic DNA using the immunoSEQ Assay, a bias-controlled multiplex PCR. In the source study's methods: The number of nucleated cells in each sample was estimated by amplification of reference gene primers within the assay. Sequence reads were collapsed and filtered to measure the absolute abundance of every unique TCRbeta CDR3 rearrangement. For each sample, productive Simpson clonality was calculated as the square root of Simpson's diversity index across productive rearrangements. The table comes from immuneACCESS by way of TCRdb, which keeps in-frame sequences with V and J called. Part of the clones is missing from these tables; in studies checked, under half for an unresolved V gene and the rest for unknown reasons. V, J and clone size derive from that table, while D and trimming were established from the DNA sequence. The sample records about 200,000 clones, 75% to 90% of which are singletons. The ten largest clones take up around 0.72% of the sample.

Sample: peripheral blood. This receptor was identified in a man aged 40-49 years with acute or convalescent COVID-19. In this chain, TRBV27 is recombined with TRBJ2-3; a tentative D match to TRBD2 spans 7 bases. CDR3 loop: CASSSMGGGPTDTQYF. The sequence in DNA is TGTGCCAGCAGTAGCATGGGGGGGGGCCCTACAGATACGCAGTATTTT.